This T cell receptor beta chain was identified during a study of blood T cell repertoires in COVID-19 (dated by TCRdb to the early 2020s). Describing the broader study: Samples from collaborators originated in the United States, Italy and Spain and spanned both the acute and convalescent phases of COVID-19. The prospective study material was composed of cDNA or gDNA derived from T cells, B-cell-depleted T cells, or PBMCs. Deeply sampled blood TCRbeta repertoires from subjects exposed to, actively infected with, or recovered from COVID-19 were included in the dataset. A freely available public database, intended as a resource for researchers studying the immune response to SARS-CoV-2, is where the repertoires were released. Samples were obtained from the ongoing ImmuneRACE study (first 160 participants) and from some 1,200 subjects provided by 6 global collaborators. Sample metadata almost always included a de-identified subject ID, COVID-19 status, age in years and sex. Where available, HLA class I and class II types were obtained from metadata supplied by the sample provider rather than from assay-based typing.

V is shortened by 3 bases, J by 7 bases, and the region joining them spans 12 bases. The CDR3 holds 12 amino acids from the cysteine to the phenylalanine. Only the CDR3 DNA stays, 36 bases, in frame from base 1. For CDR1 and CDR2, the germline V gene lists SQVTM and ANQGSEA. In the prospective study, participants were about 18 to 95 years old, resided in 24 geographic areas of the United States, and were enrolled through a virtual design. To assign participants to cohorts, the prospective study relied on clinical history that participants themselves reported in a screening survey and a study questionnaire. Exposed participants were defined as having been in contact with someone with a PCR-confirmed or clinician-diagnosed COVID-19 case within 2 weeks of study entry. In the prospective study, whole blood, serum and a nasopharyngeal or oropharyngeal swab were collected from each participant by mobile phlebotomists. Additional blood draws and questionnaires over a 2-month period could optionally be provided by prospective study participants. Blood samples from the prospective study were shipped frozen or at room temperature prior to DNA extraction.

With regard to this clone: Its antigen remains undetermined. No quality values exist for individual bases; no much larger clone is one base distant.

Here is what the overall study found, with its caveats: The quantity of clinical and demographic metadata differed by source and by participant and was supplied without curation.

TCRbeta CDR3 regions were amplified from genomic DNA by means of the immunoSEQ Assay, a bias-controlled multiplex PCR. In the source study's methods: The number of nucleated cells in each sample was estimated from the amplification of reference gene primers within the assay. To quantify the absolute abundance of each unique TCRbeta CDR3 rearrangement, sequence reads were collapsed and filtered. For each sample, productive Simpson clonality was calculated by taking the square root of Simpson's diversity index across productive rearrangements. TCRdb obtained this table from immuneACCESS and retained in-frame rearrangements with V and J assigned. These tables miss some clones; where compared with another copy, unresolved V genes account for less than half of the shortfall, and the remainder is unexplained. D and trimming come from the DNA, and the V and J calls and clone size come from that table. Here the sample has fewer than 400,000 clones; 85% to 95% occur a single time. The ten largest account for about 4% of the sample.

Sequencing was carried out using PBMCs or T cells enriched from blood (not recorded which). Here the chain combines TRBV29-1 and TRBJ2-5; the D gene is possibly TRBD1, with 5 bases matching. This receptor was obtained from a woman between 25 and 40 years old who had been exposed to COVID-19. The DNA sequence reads TGCAGCGTTGAGTCAGGGATTGGGACCCAGTACTTC. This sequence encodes CSVESGIGTQYF.